This TCR beta chain comes out of a study of siplizumab effects on memory and regulatory T cells. Study results and caveats: Most proliferating CD4+ or CD8+ clones, roughly 75-97%, had no naive or memory assignment. Memory cells seemed less diverse than naive T cells, which seemed major alloresponse contributors. It was never confirmed that proliferating Tregs from siplizumab cultures were suppressive. A minor fraction of alloreactive clones, and no more, mapped to unstimulated subsets.

Germline V gene sequence: CDR1 SGHRS, CDR2 YFSETQ. The germline V and J ends were trimmed by 0 bases and 3 bases, with 16 bases remaining between them. The CDR3 has 16 residues. Of note for this clone: The antigen is not known.

Produced via immunoSEQ multiplex PCR; TCRdb's table is partial and in-frame only. Of 65,000 to 90,000 clones listed, around 93% are singletons. The V gene is TRBV5-1, the J gene TRBJ2-7, with D tentatively TRBD1 (5 bases). Material for sequencing was CD8+ T cells sorted from blood. The sequence derives from a human donor in good health. Here the CDR3 DNA reads TGCGCCAGCAGCTTGGAGGGGTATTCGGAAAACTACGAGCAGTACTTC. Amino acid sequence: CASSLEGYSENYEQYF.